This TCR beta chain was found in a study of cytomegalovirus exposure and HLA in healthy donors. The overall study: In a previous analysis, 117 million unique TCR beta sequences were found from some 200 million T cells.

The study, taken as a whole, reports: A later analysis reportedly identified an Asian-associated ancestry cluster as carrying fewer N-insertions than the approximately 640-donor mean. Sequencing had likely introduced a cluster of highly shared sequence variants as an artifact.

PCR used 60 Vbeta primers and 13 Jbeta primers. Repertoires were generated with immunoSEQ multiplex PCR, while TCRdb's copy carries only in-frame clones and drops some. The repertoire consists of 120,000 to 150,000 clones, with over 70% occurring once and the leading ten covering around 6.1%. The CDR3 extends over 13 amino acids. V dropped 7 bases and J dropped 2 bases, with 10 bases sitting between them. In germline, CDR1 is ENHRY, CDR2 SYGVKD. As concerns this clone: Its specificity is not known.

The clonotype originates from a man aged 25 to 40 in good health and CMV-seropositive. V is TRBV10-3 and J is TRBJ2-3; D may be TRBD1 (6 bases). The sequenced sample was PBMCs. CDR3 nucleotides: TGTGCCATCACCGGACAGCTCACAGATACGCAGTATTTT. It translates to CAITGQLTDTQYF.